This note documents a single TCR beta chain sequence. Antigen: not known. The data belong to a study of cytomegalovirus exposure and HLA in healthy donors. Study-level background: Counted in an early data release were about 85 million unique TCRs from HLA-typed donors. Points from the study as a whole: Most subjects had HLA-A and HLA-B alleles reportedly predicted accurately by TCR beta sequences.

Trimming took 3 bases from V and 2 from J, leaving 9 bases between them. The germline CDR1 and CDR2 sequences are SGHRS and YFSETQ. The CDR3 is 13 amino acids. The PCR ran on 60 Vbeta and 13 Jbeta primers. In the original processing: In a later analysis, the count reached 76 million or so unique TCR beta chains, with about 10 million shared. The protocol was immunoSEQ multiplex PCR, while the TCRdb copy is restricted to in-frame clones and leaves out a portion. That table gives V, J and clone size, and the DNA gave D and trimming. Here the sample spans roughly 160,000 clones, approximately 81% being singletons.

The specimen was PBMCs. The V and J genes are TRBV5-1 and TRBJ2-7; D is possibly TRBD2 (6 bases). The sequence was obtained from a man aged 25 to 45 in good health and CMV-seropositive. CDR3 nucleotide sequence: TGCGCCAGCAGCTGGGACTTGGCCTACGAGCAGTACTTC. Amino acids: CASSWDLAYEQYF.